This TCR beta chain stems from a study of shared clonotypes between healthy human individuals. The authors loaded 200 ng DNA, about 30,000 T cell genomes, into sorted-subset replicate PCRs. Measured with immunoSEQ multiplex PCR; TCRdb has only the in-frame clones, and not every one. The table includes about 2.2 million clones, around 93% detected once. V lost 8 bases and J lost 6; bases outside the gene matches: 9. The germline CDR1 and CDR2 sequences are SNHLY and FYNNEI. The CDR3 spans 15 residues. Study observations and caveats: The study drew on few donors, limiting represented genetic and exposure-history diversity. The sharing of 4.5% to 5.5% of naive CD4 clonotypes was seen across a handful of donors.

The naive CD8 subset, CD45RO-negative cells positively selected for CCR7, excluded terminally differentiated effector memory CD45RA+ cells. Within Nashville, Tennessee resided all donors, each a Caucasian adult. For this clone: Its specificity is not known.

V gene TRBV2 combines with J gene TRBJ2-1; 11 nucleotides match TRBD2. The sequence derives from a man younger than 35 in good health. Some clones in this sample may be carry-over from other donors' samples. Sequenced: naive CD8+ T cells from PBMCs. The CDR3, as DNA: TGTGCCAGCGGCGGGACTAGCGGCGACCCCAATGAGCAGTTCTTC. Its translation: CASGGTSGDPNEQFF.